Below, one T cell receptor (beta chain) is given with its context. The antigen is undetermined. The sample comes from a study of shared clonotypes between healthy human individuals. Regarding the study as a whole: Rarefaction indicated that sorted-subset sequencing remained incomplete although depth was large.

TCRdb's copy holds only in-frame clones and misses some; the assay was immunoSEQ multiplex PCR. The sample lists about 1.5 million clones; 95% to 99% were seen once. This CDR3 contains 12 residues. V dropped 2 bases and J dropped 6 bases, with 11 bases sitting between them. Per germline, CDR1 GTSNPN and CDR2 SVGIG (reference sequence). The sequenced sample consisted of naive CD4+ T cells sorted from blood. Indicated subset: CD45RA+ positively selected. The J gene is TRBJ2-7, the V gene TRBV30, with D perhaps assigned TRBD1 or TRBD2 (5 bases each). This sequence originates from a man between 25 and 39 years old in good health. The CDR3, as DNA: TGTGCCTGGAGTCGATCGGGGCCCGAGCAGTACTTC. This encodes CAWSRSGPEQYF.